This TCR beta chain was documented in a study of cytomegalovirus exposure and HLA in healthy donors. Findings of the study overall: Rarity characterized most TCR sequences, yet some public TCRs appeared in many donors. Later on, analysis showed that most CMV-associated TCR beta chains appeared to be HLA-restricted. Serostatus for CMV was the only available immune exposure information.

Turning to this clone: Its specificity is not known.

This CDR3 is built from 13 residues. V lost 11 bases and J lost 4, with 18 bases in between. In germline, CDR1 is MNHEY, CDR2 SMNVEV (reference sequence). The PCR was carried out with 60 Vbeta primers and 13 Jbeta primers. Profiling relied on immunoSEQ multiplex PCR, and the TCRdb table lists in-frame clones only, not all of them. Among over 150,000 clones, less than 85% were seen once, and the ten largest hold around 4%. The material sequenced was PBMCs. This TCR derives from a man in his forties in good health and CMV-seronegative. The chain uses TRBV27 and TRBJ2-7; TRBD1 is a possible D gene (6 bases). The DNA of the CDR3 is TGTGCCGCACGAGGGGGAGACTATTACGAGCAGTACTTC. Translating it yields CAARGGDYYEQYF.